The 24 T cell receptor beta chains presented below share a single source sample, sequenced in a study of CD8 T cells in ankylosing spondylitis. TCRdb re-analysed the 5' RACE reads in MiXCR, keeping a single row per CDR3 protein. Of 250,000 to 350,000 distinct CDR3 sequences listed, under 25% were seen once; the top ten hold 3.5% to 4.5%. The source material was blood, either unsorted or a sorted T cell fraction (not recorded which). These receptors came from a female donor with ankylosing spondylitis or in good health (not recorded which).

This clonotype was seen only a few times. The chain employs TRBV12-3 or TRBV12-4 and TRBJ2-1; D not certain. The V end was cut by 1 base, the J end by 8 bases, with 6 bases between. CDR3 length equals 12 residues. Here the CDR3 reads CASSLELYEQFF. CDR3 sequence (DNA): TGTGCCAGCAGTTTAGAGTTGTATGAGCAGTTCTTC.

About this clonotype: A much larger clonotype is one base distant, so this may be a read error. In DNA form, the CDR3 reads TGCAGCGAGGGTTTCCGGGGGGCAGGCACCGGGGAGCTGTTTTTT. Protein: CSEGFRGAGTGELFF. The rearrangement uses TRBV29-1 and TRBJ2-2, with a possible D match to TRBD2 (7 bases). The CDR3 loop spans 15 amino acids. The germline V and J ends were trimmed by 7 bases and 4 bases, with 19 bases remaining between them. Germline assignment: CDR1 SQVTM and CDR2 ANQGSEA.

J is TRBJ2-1 and V is TRBV13; D call uncertain. This CDR3 comprises 15 residues. The germline CDR1 and CDR2 sequences are PRHDT and FYEKMQ (reference sequence). The V end lost 3 bases, the J end lost 4 bases, and 13 bases lay between the germline ends. This CDR3 is CASSLGLVLYNEQFF. For the CDR3, the DNA is TGTGCCAGCAGCTTGGGCCTAGTGCTTTACAATGAGCAGTTCTTC.

This chain uses TRBV30 with TRBJ2-3; D is uncertain. The CDR3 covers 14 residues. Trimming removed 1 base from V and 4 bases from J, with 12 bases in between. Germline-derived CDR1 and CDR2 are GTSNPN and SVGIG (reference sequence). The CDR3: CAWSGPPRADTQYF. The CDR3, as DNA: TGTGCCTGGAGTGGGCCACCTAGAGCAGATACGCAGTATTTT.

The rearrangement joins TRBV29-1 to TRBJ1-2; the D gene is possibly TRBD1 (6 bases). V lost 6 bases, J lost 1 base, and 9 bases lay in between. CDR3 length: 12 residues. Germline V gene data show CDR1 as SQVTM and CDR2 as ANQGSEA. The CDR3 here is CSVGGGNYGYTF. CDR3 bases: TGCAGCGTAGGGGGGGGTAACTATGGCTACACCTTC.

The CDR3 reads CASSHRRGGYEQYF. CDR3 DNA sequence: TGTGCCAGCAGCCACCGGCGAGGGGGCTACGAGCAGTACTTC. The V and J genes are TRBV7-6 and TRBJ2-7; maybe TRBD1 (6 bases). V was cut by 5 bases and J by 3 bases, with 14 bases left in between. CDR3 length: 14 amino acids. CDR1 and CDR2 from the germline V gene are SGHVS and FNYEAQ. Filled out from reference TRBV7-6 and TRBJ2-7, the complete variable domain reads GAGVSQSPRYKVTKRGQDVALRCDPISGHVSLYWYRQALGQGPEFLTYFNYEAQQDKSGLPNDRFSAERPEGSISTLTIQRTEQRDSAMYRCASSHRRGGYEQYFGPGTRLTVT.

This clonotype was detected a few times. DNA for the CDR3: TGTGCCAGCAGTTTGGGTAGCGGGAGGGAGGATGAGCAGTTCTTC. It yields the protein CASSLGSGREDEQFF. The V gene is TRBV12-3 or TRBV12-4, the J gene TRBJ2-1; 11 nucleotides match TRBD2. Germline trimming cut 3 bases from V and 8 bases from J; bases unmatched to any gene: 6. This CDR3 has 15 residues.

The chain recombines TRBV4-1 with TRBJ2-1, with 10 nucleotides matching TRBD1. The CDR3 is made up of 14 amino acids. Germline V gene lookup returns CDR1 MGHRA and CDR2 YSYEKL. Trimming at V came to 8 bases and at J to 7 bases, leaving 8 bases not matched to a gene. CDR3 DNA: TGCGCCAGCCGACCGGGACAGGGGAGGAATGAGCAGTTCTTC. Protein product: CASRPGQGRNEQFF.

This clonotype was observed a few times. CDR3 DNA sequence: TGCAGCGCCCAGGAGGGACTGGAGCAGTACTTC. Its translation is CSAQEGLEQYF. The genes are TRBV29-1 and TRBJ2-7; possibly TRBD2 for D (6 bases). The CDR3 is 11 amino acids. From germline, CDR1 is SQVTM and CDR2 ANQGSEA. V dropped 7 bases and J dropped 7 bases, with 14 bases sitting between them.

This clonotype was seen at least ten times. The chain joins TRBV29-1 to TRBJ1-2; D unclear. Germline V gives CDR1 SQVTM, CDR2 ANQGSEA. V lost 8 bases and J lost 4, with 11 bases in between. The CDR3 is 11 residues long. The chain's CDR3 is CSPRPGYGYTF. CDR3 nucleotide sequence: TGCAGCCCACGACCGGGCTATGGCTACACCTTC.

This clonotype was counted a few times. The rearrangement links TRBV2 to TRBJ2-1, with a possible D match to TRBD2 (6 bases). The CDR3 has 15 amino acids. The germline gives CDR1 SNHLY, CDR2 FYNNEI. Trimming cost V 7 bases and J 2 bases, with 15 bases left between them. CDR3 DNA: TGTGCCAGCAATCCAGGGCTAGCGACCTACAATGAGCAGTTCTTC. Its translation: CASNPGLATYNEQFF.

This clonotype has only a few counts. The genes are TRBV5-1 and TRBJ2-1; TRBD1 matches 9 bases. Trimming cost V 5 bases and J 7 bases; bases outside gene matches: 4. The CDR3 has 13 amino acids. Per the germline V gene, CDR1 is SGHRS and CDR2 is YFSETQ. CDR3 residues: CASSWGQGNEQFF. The CDR3 DNA follows: TGCGCCAGCAGTTGGGGACAGGGAAATGAGCAGTTCTTC.

This clonotype was seen repeatedly, ten times or more. The gene calls are TRBV29-1 and TRBJ2-3; 8 bases are shared with TRBD2. Germline V CDR1 and CDR2: SQVTM, ANQGSEA. The CDR3 length is 18 residues. Trimming cost V 4 bases and J 5 bases; bases outside gene matches: 20. The CDR3 sequence: CSVAGEMSGRRIVDTQYF. DNA for the CDR3: TGCAGCGTTGCGGGGGAAATGAGCGGGAGACGTATTGTAGATACGCAGTATTTT.

V gene TRBV2 combines with J gene TRBJ1-5, with D tentatively TRBD1 (6 bases). Trimming removed 5 bases from V and 1 base from J, with 12 bases in between. CDR1 and CDR2 (germline): SNHLY, FYNNEI. The CDR3 is 15 residues long. The CDR3 DNA is TGTGCCAGCAGTTCACAGGGTATCAGCAATCAGCCCCAGCATTTT. Protein product: CASSSQGISNQPQHF.

V is TRBV15 and J is TRBJ2-1; D is possibly TRBD1 (7 bases). Germline CDR1 reads LNHNV; CDR2 reads YYDKDF (reference sequence). CDR3 length: 18 residues. V was clipped by 0 bases and J by 6 bases, with 21 bases between them. CDR3 nucleotides: TGTGCCACCAGCAGAGATCGGCGGACAGGTCGGGGGACCAATGAGCAGTTCTTC. This sequence encodes CATSRDRRTGRGTNEQFF.

In its sample, this clonotype was seen a few times. V gene TRBV20-1 combines with J gene TRBJ2-5; 8 bases agree with TRBD2. CDR1 is DFQATT and CDR2 is SNEGSKA in the germline V gene (reference sequence). This CDR3 contains 18 residues. The V gene end was trimmed by 6 bases and the J gene end by 4 bases; junction bases not matched to a gene: 22. The CDR3 nucleotides read TGCAGTGCCAGCGAGGTTGTTAGCGGGGAAAGGGGCGGAGAGACCCAGTACTTC. It yields the protein CSASEVVSGERGGETQYF.

The chain links TRBV18 to TRBJ2-7; perhaps TRBD2 as D (6 bases). Germline loops: CDR1 KGHSH, CDR2 LQKENI. The CDR3 is 12 residues long. The ends were cut back, 3 bases at V and 7 bases at J, with 10 bases in the middle. CDR3 sequence: CASSPPGGEQYF. The CDR3 DNA reads TGTGCCAGCTCACCGCCCGGAGGGGAGCAGTACTTC.

This clonotype was seen more than once but under ten times. This sequence joins TRBV7-2 and TRBJ1-1; no clear D gene. Germline lookup yields CDR1 SGHTA and CDR2 FQGNSA. CDR3 length: 14 amino acids. Trimming removed 1 base at V and 0 bases at J, with 6 bases between. CDR3 amino acids: CASSLGYLNTEAFF. In DNA form, the CDR3 reads TGTGCCAGCAGCTTAGGGTACCTGAACACTGAAGCTTTCTTT.

Ten or more counts support this clonotype. This sequence joins TRBV24-1 and TRBJ1-5; TRBD1 aligns across 7 bases. Germline values: CDR1 KGHDR, CDR2 SFDVKD. V trimming: 2 bases; J trimming: 4 bases; junction bases outside the gene matches: 4. The CDR3 contains 15 residues. DNA for the CDR3: TGTGCCACCAGTGATTCCGGACAGGATAATCAGCCCCAGCATTTT. It encodes CATSDSGQDNQPQHF.

This clonotype has ten or more counts. V and J are TRBV29-1 and TRBJ2-1; TRBD1 matches 7 bases. The germline V gene has CDR1 SQVTM and CDR2 ANQGSEA. CDR3 length: 10 residues. Unmatched junction bases numbered 4, after V lost 8 bases and J lost 9 bases. This chain's CDR3 is CSTWDSEQFF. CDR3 in DNA: TGCAGCACTTGGGACAGTGAGCAGTTCTTC.

Here the CDR3 reads CSVTGEETTYGYTF. CDR3 coding DNA: TGCAGCGTCACAGGGGAAGAGACGACCTATGGCTACACCTTC. This chain uses TRBV29-1 with TRBJ1-2; 7 bases map to TRBD1. Germline-derived CDR1 and CDR2 are SQVTM and ANQGSEA. This CDR3 has 14 amino acids. Germline trimming cut 6 bases from V and 4 bases from J; bases unmatched to any gene: 11.

The J gene is TRBJ2-7, the V gene TRBV20-1; TRBD1 matches at 9 bases. The CDR3 contains 12 residues. The junction had 2 bases not matched to a gene; V was cut back by 5 bases and J by 3 bases. From germline, CDR1 is DFQATT and CDR2 SNEGSKA (reference sequence). The DNA for the CDR3 is TGCAGTGCTCAGGACAGGGGCTACGAGCAGTACTTC. Amino acid sequence: CSAQDRGYEQYF.

This rearrangement joins TRBV7-8 to TRBJ2-7; 11 positions agree with TRBD2. The CDR3 spans 18 residues. V shed 2 bases and J 0 bases; nucleotides not matched to a gene: 9. Germline V gene sequence: CDR1 SGHVS, CDR2 FQNEAQ. This CDR3 is CASSLIPGTSGGSYEQYF. The CDR3 DNA is TGTGCCAGCAGCTTAATCCCCGGGACTAGCGGAGGCTCCTACGAGCAGTACTTC.

This clonotype was seen more than once but under ten times. The chain uses TRBV18 and TRBJ2-3; D gene ambiguous. The germline V and J ends were trimmed by 0 bases and 3 bases, with 4 bases remaining between them. Germline CDR1 and CDR2: KGHSH and LQKENI. There are 13 residues in the CDR3. As DNA, the CDR3 is TGTGCCAGCTCACCACCCGTTACAGATACGCAGTATTTT. Translated, it gives CASSPPVTDTQYF.